This T cell receptor beta chain was observed in a study of T cell responses to AZD1222 COVID-19 vaccine. Per germline, CDR1 SGDLS and CDR2 YYNGEE. Trimming cost V 3 bases and J 0 bases, with 10 bases left between them. This CDR3 contains 14 residues. Concerning this clone itself: Antigen unknown.

Produced via immunoSEQ multiplex PCR; TCRdb's table is partial and in-frame only. The sample yields 130,000 or so clones, around 94% seen once. General study findings and limits: Nearly half of spike-specific TCRs reportedly target variant regions that are unmutated in the B.1.351 and B.1.1.7 variants. Among the donors, most were white British and more were female, and clonal diversity was possibly underestimated. It was only after the peak T cell response that any repertoires were sampled.

The chain links TRBV9 to TRBJ2-7; D not certain. Material: peripheral blood, obtained on day 0 of AZD1222 vaccination. The source of this sequence is an adult in good health. Written as DNA, the CDR3 is TGTGCCAGCAGCGCCCGACCTTTCTCCTACGAGCAGTACTTC. It specifies CASSARPFSYEQYF.